This is a list of T cell receptor beta chains from one sample in a study of T cell repertoires in aging, cancer and after chemotherapy. TCRdb re-called the multiplex PCR reads through MiXCR, storing one row per CDR3 protein. This table has roughly 2,300 distinct CDR3 sequences, 24% appearing once. Sequenced sample: blood. The source is a human donor with a solid tumor. Each CDR3 is given with its conserved first and last residue. The order of the fields is V gene, J gene, D gene, clone size, CDR3 DNA, CDR3 protein. D genes are given only for firm matches. Not every row has a clone size; where given, it reads once, few, many or a size class.

TRBV20-1	TRBJ1-5	.	once	TGCAGTGCTAGAGTGGGGGGAGATCAGCCCCAGCATTTT	CSARVGGDQPQHF
TRBV10-3	TRBJ2-2	TRBD1	.	TGTGCCATCAGTGACCCCAGGGGGCCGAACACCGGGGAGCTGTTTTTT	CAISDPRGPNTGELFF
TRBV12-3/TRBV12-4	TRBJ2-5	.	few	TGTGCCAGCAGTTTGTCAGGAGTCGAGACCCAGTACTTC	CASSLSGVETQYF
TRBV7-3	TRBJ1-4	.	.	TGTGCCAGCAGTCGTGAGTCGGGTGAAAAACTGTTTTTT	CASSRESGEKLFF
TRBV6-1	TRBJ2-5	TRBD1	.	TGTGCCAGCACGACAGGGATACAGACCCAGTACTTC	CASTTGIQTQYF
TRBV2	TRBJ2-6	.	once	TGTGCCAGCAGGACGCGCGGAAACTCTGGGGCCAACGTCCTGACTTTC	CASRTRGNSGANVLTF
TRBV6-2/TRBV6-3	TRBJ1-2	.	medium-sized	TGTGCCAGCAGTCAGCTTCCGACAGGCCTCCCCTATGGCTACACCTTC	CASSQLPTGLPYGYTF
TRBV6-1	TRBJ2-7	TRBD1	few	TGTGCCAGCAGCGGGACAGTTTGGTACGAGCAGTACTTC	CASSGTVWYEQYF
TRBV11-2	TRBJ2-7	.	.	TGTGCCAGCAGCTCACTTTACGAGCAGTACTTC	CASSSLYEQYF
TRBV5-1	TRBJ2-1	.	.	TGCGCCAGCAGCTCACTTAGATACAATGAGCAGTTCTTC	CASSSLRYNEQFF
TRBV5-6	TRBJ2-1	TRBD2	few	TGTGCCAGCAGCTTGGCCGGGCAGGGAGGGGATGAGCAGTTCTTC	CASSLAGQGGDEQFF
TRBV20-1	TRBJ2-1	.	large	TGCAGTGCTCAACACAATGAGCAGTTCTTC	CSAQHNEQFF
TRBV20-1	TRBJ1-1	.	medium-sized	TGCAGTGCTAGAGGGGCTGCTGAAGCTTTCTTT	CSARGAAEAFF
TRBV12-3/TRBV12-4	TRBJ2-3	TRBD2	few	TGTGCCAGCAGCCTTGGACTAGCGGGAGGCACAGATACGCAGTATTTT	CASSLGLAGGTDTQYF
TRBV4-3	TRBJ1-1	.	.	TGCGCCAGCAGCCCAGGGAATATGAACACTGAAGCTTTCTTT	CASSPGNMNTEAFF